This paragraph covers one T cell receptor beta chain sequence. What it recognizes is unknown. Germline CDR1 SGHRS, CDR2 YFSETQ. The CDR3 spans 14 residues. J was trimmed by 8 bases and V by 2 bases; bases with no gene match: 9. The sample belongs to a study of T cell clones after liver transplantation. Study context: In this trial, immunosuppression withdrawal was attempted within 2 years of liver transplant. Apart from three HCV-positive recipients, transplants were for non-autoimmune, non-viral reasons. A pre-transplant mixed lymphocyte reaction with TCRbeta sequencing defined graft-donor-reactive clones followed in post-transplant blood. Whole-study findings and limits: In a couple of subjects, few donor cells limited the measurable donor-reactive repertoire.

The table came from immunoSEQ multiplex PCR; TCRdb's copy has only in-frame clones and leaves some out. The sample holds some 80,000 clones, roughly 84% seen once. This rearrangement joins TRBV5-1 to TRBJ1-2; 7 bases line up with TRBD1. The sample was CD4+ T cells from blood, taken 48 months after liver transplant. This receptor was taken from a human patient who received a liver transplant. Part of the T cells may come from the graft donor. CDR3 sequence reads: CASSLTTGVGGYTF. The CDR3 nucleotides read TGCGCCAGCAGCTTAACTACAGGGGTTGGCGGCTACACCTTC.